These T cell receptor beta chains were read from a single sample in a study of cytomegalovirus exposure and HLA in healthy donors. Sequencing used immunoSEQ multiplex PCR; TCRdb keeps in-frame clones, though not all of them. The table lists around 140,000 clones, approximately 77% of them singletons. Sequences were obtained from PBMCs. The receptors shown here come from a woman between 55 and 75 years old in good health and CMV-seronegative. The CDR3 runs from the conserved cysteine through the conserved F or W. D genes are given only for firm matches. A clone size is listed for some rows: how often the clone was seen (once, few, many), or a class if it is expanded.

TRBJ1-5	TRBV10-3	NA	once	CAISESGEGNQPQHF	TGTGCCATCAGCGAGTCAGGGGAGGGCAATCAGCCCCAGCATTTT
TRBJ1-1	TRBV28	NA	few	CASSFPRGNTEAFF	TGTGCCAGCTCTTTCCCCCGGGGGAACACTGAAGCTTTCTTT
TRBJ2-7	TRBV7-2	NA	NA	CASSLYGPHEQYF	TGTGCCAGCAGCTTATACGGTCCCCACGAGCAGTACTTC
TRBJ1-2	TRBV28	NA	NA	CASSLGGSYGYTF	TGTGCCAGCAGTTTGGGAGGAAGCTATGGCTACACCTTC
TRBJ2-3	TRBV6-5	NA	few	CASSSANTDTQYF	TGTGCCAGCAGTTCCGCTAACACAGATACGCAGTATTTT
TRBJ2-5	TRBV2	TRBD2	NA	CASSEASGGGETQYF	TGTGCCAGCAGTGAAGCTAGCGGGGGAGGAGAGACCCAGTACTTC
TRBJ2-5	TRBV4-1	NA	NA	CASSQGRLETQYF	TGCGCCAGCAGCCAAGGTCGGTTGGAGACCCAGTACTTC
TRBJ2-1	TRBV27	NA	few	CASSVSNEQFF	TGTGCCAGCAGTGTTAGTAATGAGCAGTTCTTC
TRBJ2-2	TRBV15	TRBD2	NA	CATSRGTSDTGELFF	TGTGCCACCAGCAGAGGGACTAGCGACACCGGGGAGCTGTTTTTT
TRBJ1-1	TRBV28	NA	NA	CASRNTGNEAFF	TGTGCCAGCAGGAATACAGGGAATGAAGCTTTCTTT
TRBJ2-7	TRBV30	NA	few	CAWRRSVSYEQYF	TGTGCCTGGAGAAGGAGTGTCTCCTACGAGCAGTACTTC
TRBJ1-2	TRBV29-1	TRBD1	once	CSVEEDRVNGYTF	TGCAGCGTTGAAGAGGACAGGGTGAATGGCTACACCTTC
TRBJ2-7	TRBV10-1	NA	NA	CASSDRGQDEQYF	TGCGCCAGCAGTGACAGGGGCCAGGACGAGCAGTACTTC